The rows below give T cell receptor beta chains drawn from one sample of a study of Graves' ophthalmopathy and Graves' hyperthyroidism. TCRdb reanalysed the multiplex PCR reads using MiXCR and keeps one entry per CDR3 protein. This table holds 740,000 or so distinct CDR3 sequences, roughly two fifths found once. Sequencing input: peripheral blood. These receptors originate from an adult man with Graves' ophthalmopathy. Each CDR3 is given with its conserved first and last residue. The order of the fields is V gene, J gene, CDR3 protein.

V: TRBV9; J: TRBJ2-7; CDR3: CASSQVQGSPYEQYF
V: TRBV2; J: TRBJ2-5; CDR3: CASRMSSGAGYETQYF
V: TRBV24-1; J: TRBJ1-5; CDR3: CASSYSNDQPQHF
V: TRBV7-2; J: TRBJ2-5; CDR3: CASSLAYRGEETQYF
V: TRBV20-1; J: TRBJ2-6; CDR3: CSASTGSGANVLTF
V: TRBV14; J: TRBJ1-1; CDR3: CASSPGAGRTEAFF
V: TRBV10-3; J: TRBJ2-5; CDR3: CAISHLGETQYF
V: TRBV2; J: TRBJ1-6; CDR3: CASSESRGGRNTLHF
V: TRBV6-2/TRBV6-3; J: TRBJ1-6; CDR3: CASSYPGTARSPLHF
V: TRBV5-6; J: TRBJ1-2; CDR3: CASSLPEAYFNYGYTF
V: TRBV11-2; J: TRBJ1-4; CDR3: CASSLRGLSGQGREKLFF
V: TRBV11-2; J: TRBJ2-2; CDR3: CASSLVVAGGAGELFF
V: TRBV16; J: TRBJ1-5; CDR3: CASSPIVGGSNQPQHF
V: TRBV7-8; J: TRBJ1-4; CDR3: CAIREEKLFF
V: TRBV7-9; J: TRBJ2-2; CDR3: CASSSPGTGTGELFF
V: TRBV4-2; J: TRBJ2-7; CDR3: CASSQERGNSYEQYF
V: TRBV7-9; J: TRBJ2-2; CDR3: CASSLQGGRGTGGLFF
V: TRBV19; J: TRBJ1-4; CDR3: CASSEQGFRSNEKLFF
V: TRBV11-1; J: TRBJ2-6; CDR3: CASSVEELTIGANVLTF
V: TRBV7-6; J: TRBJ1-5; CDR3: CASSLGHSGQGNNSNQPQHF
V: TRBV29-1; J: TRBJ2-2; CDR3: CSVDRGTGNNGELFF
V: TRBV2; J: -; CDR3: CASSRTGGSSYNEQFF